This T cell receptor (beta chain) was identified in a study of cytomegalovirus exposure and HLA in healthy donors. Data came from immunoSEQ multiplex PCR; TCRdb stores just in-frame clones and leaves some out. The sample lists around 140,000 clones, 70% to 90% seen once, with 8.5% to 9.5% in the top ten. Germline lookup yields CDR1 SEHNR and CDR2 FQNEAQ (reference sequence). Deletions cut 5 bases from V and 0 bases from J, with 11 bases between. The CDR3 spans 14 residues. This chain connects TRBV7-9 to TRBJ2-7, with D possibly being TRBD1 (5 bases). The origin of this receptor is a man younger than 30 in good health and CMV-seropositive. Input material: PBMCs. The CDR3 DNA sequence: TGTGCCAGCAGCCCGCCGACAGTCTCCTACGAGCAGTACTTC. Protein: CASSPPTVSYEQYF.